This T cell receptor beta chain was documented in a study of T cell responses to AZD1222 COVID-19 vaccine. In the study overall: Second doses at about 4 or about 12 weeks were pooled. Study results and limitations: Donors were chiefly white British, with a greater number of females, and clonal diversity was perhaps underestimated. Only six people who got AZD1222 tested seropositive at baseline. Among vaccine-associated CD4 TCRs, coverage spanned spike, with dominance at 160-218 and 743-854.

Profiled with immunoSEQ multiplex PCR; TCRdb holds only in-frame clones, not every one. This sample has about 110,000 clones; more than 75% occur once, and the top ten carry roughly 10%. As for this clone: The target antigen is unknown.

Per germline, CDR1 SGHNT and CDR2 YENEEA. Trimming cost V 3 bases and J 2 bases, with 9 bases left between them. The CDR3 runs 14 residues. Sequenced material: peripheral blood, taken on day 0 of AZD1222 vaccination. The chain recombines TRBV11-3 with TRBJ2-3, with D maybe TRBD2 (5 bases). The source of this sequence is an adult in good health. Here the CDR3 reads CASSFLASTDTQYF. In DNA, the CDR3 is TGTGCCAGCAGCTTCCTAGCTTCCACAGATACGCAGTATTTT.